These 25 T cell receptor beta chains were all obtained from the same sample, sequenced in a study of blood T cell repertoires in COVID-19. Using immunoSEQ multiplex PCR, the repertoire was profiled, and TCRdb retains in-frame clones only, with some absent. The sample contains 100,000 to 150,000 clones, around four fifths of which appear only once. The sample taken for sequencing was peripheral blood. These receptors originate from a human donor in a cohort sampled during active COVID-19.

Points on this clone: The sample has other DNA sequences that encode this CDR3 too. This chain joins TRBV11-2 and TRBJ1-4; D gene unclear. Looked up from germline, CDR1 is SGHAT and CDR2 is FQNNGV. Trimming removed 5 bases from V and 0 bases from J, with 7 bases in between. The CDR3 covers 14 residues. CDR3 DNA sequence: TGTGCCAGCAGCCCCCCTCCAACTAATGAAAAACTGTTTTTT. This translates into CASSPPPTNEKLFF. The full variable domain, in which reference TRBV11-2 and TRBJ1-4 provide the parts outside the CDR3, is EAGVAQSPRYKIIEKRQSVAFWCNPISGHATLYWYQQILGQGPKLLIQFQNNGVVDDSQLPKDRFSAERLKGVDSTLKIQPAKLEDSAVYLCASSPPPTNEKLFFGSGTQLSVL.

The CDR3 region has the DNA TGCGCCAGCAGCGTATCCGGGACAGGGTCCCCCGGGGAGCTGTTTTTT. It yields the protein CASSVSGTGSPGELFF. The chain couples TRBV5-1 to TRBJ2-2; 9 bases match TRBD1. The J segment lost 6 bases and the V segment lost 4 bases, leaving 10 bases of the junction unmatched. The germline CDR1 and CDR2 sequences are SGHRS and YFSETQ. This CDR3 spans 16 amino acids.

The rearrangement uses TRBV5-1 and TRBJ1-6; no reliable D call. The CDR3 is made up of 15 amino acids. Germline V gene data show CDR1 as SGHRS and CDR2 as YFSETQ. Between the trimmed V and J ends, which lost 0 bases and 10 bases, there was a span of 14 bases. The CDR3 spells CASSLDPGSQSPLHF. The CDR3 DNA reads TGCGCCAGCAGCTTGGACCCGGGGAGCCAATCACCCCTCCACTTT.

This chain uses TRBV5-8 with TRBJ2-5; TRBD1 agrees at 8 bases. The J segment lost 5 bases and the V segment lost 2 bases, leaving 8 bases of the junction unmatched. CDR1 is SGHTS, CDR2 YDEGEE, per germline. This CDR3 is 15 amino acids long. The CDR3 reads CASSFPGGGLETQYF. CDR3 sequence (DNA): TGTGCCAGCAGCTTCCCAGGGGGCGGGTTGGAGACCCAGTACTTC.

V usage is TRBV5-1 and J usage is TRBJ2-2; D is unresolved. V was cut by 0 bases and J by 2 bases, with 8 bases left in between. This CDR3 region has 15 residues. Germline CDR1 is SGHRS and CDR2 is YFSETQ. In DNA form, the CDR3 reads TGCGCCAGCAGCTTGGCCGTCACAAACACCGGGGAGCTGTTTTTT. It translates to CASSLAVTNTGELFF.

The chain employs TRBV30 and TRBJ1-2; D uncertain. The CDR3 consists of 12 residues. With 1 base removed from V and 8 bases from J, the gap between germline ends came to 11 bases. Per the germline V gene, CDR1 is GTSNPN and CDR2 is SVGIG (reference sequence). The chain's CDR3 is CAWSGGDRGYTF. The DNA for the CDR3 is TGTGCCTGGAGTGGGGGAGACCGGGGCTACACCTTC.

The chain carries TRBV19 and TRBJ2-4; 10 bases match TRBD1. This CDR3 spans 14 amino acids. CDR1 and CDR2 from the germline V gene are LNHDA and SQIVND (reference sequence). After removal of 3 bases from V and 10 bases from J, the junction contained 6 bases not matched to a gene. The DNA of the CDR3 is TGTGCCAGTAGTATCGGGACAGGGGCTGGGATTCAGTACTTC. It translates to CASSIGTGAGIQYF.

The chain couples TRBV7-2 to TRBJ2-5; D is uncertain. Between the trimmed V and J ends, which lost 2 bases and 3 bases, there was a span of 7 bases. Germline lookup yields CDR1 SGHTA and CDR2 FQGNSA. The CDR3 contains 13 residues. The DNA for the CDR3 is TGTGCCAGCAGCTTATGGCAGAAAGAGACCCAGTACTTC. This encodes CASSLWQKETQYF.

Concerning this clone itself: Additional DNA sequences in this sample encode the identical CDR3. V gene TRBV9 combines with J gene TRBJ2-3, with TRBD2 matching over 9 bases. V shed 4 bases, J shed 4 bases, and the junction held 4 bases outside the gene matches. The length of the CDR3 is 14 residues. CDR1 is SGDLS, CDR2 YYNGEE, per germline. CDR3: CASSSRLAADTQYF. The CDR3 coding sequence is TGTGCCAGCAGCTCCAGACTAGCGGCAGATACGCAGTATTTT.

The chain joins TRBV30 to TRBJ2-2; 7 positions match TRBD1. CDR3 size: 13 residues. Germline CDR1 GTSNPN, CDR2 SVGIG (reference sequence). After removal of 4 bases from V and 6 bases from J, the junction contained 5 bases not matched to a gene. The CDR3 coding sequence is TGTGCCTGGACCATAGGGACAGCCGGGGAGCTGTTTTTT. This translates into CAWTIGTAGELFF.

V and J are TRBV7-2 and TRBJ1-3, with TRBD1 matching over 7 bases. CDR1 is SGHTA, CDR2 FQGNSA, per germline. CDR3 length equals 15 residues. J gave up 5 bases and V 1 base, and 5 bases lay outside the gene matches. The CDR3 sequence: CASSLEQGIRNTIYF. In DNA, the CDR3 is TGTGCCAGCAGCTTAGAACAGGGGATCCGAAACACCATATATTTT.

This sequence joins TRBV6-2 or TRBV6-3 and TRBJ2-7, with 10 bases that match TRBD2. V dropped 2 bases and J dropped 2; count of bases not matched to a gene: 3. This CDR3 has 15 amino acids. Germline V gives CDR1 MNHEY, CDR2 SVGEGT. CDR3 sequence (DNA): TGTGCCAGCAGTTACAGCGGGAGGGGTCCCTACGAGCAGTACTTC. Translated, it gives CASSYSGRGPYEQYF.

V and J are TRBV6-5 and TRBJ2-7, with TRBD1 matching 7 bases. Germline V gives CDR1 MNHEY, CDR2 SVGAGI. The CDR3 runs 15 residues. After removal of 8 bases from V and 0 bases from J, the junction contained 10 bases not matched to a gene. The CDR3: CASANRGEISYEQYF. As DNA, the CDR3 is TGTGCCAGCGCAAACAGGGGCGAAATCTCCTACGAGCAGTACTTC.

The rearrangement joins TRBV18 to TRBJ1-1; no clear D gene. The germline V and J ends were trimmed by 2 bases and 5 bases, with 15 bases remaining between them. The CDR3 loop spans 15 amino acids. Germline CDR1 is KGHSH and CDR2 is LQKENI. CDR3 loop: CASSPNGRRGTEAFF. The CDR3 bases are TGTGCCAGCTCACCAAACGGCCGGAGAGGGACTGAAGCTTTCTTT.

The rearrangement joins TRBV7-9 to TRBJ2-5; D unresolved. V lost 5 bases to trimming and J lost 4 bases, with 11 bases between them. CDR1 is SEHNR, CDR2 FQNEAQ, per germline (reference sequence). The CDR3 consists of 13 residues. CDR3: CASSVRRGETQYF. The CDR3 DNA sequence: TGTGCCAGCAGCGTTCGGAGAGGAGAGACCCAGTACTTC.

In this sample, this clone turned up once. The rearrangement joins TRBV28 to TRBJ2-3; TRBD2 matches 8 bases. This CDR3 has 17 amino acids. V shed 4 bases and J 8 bases; nucleotides not matched to a gene: 17. CDR1 MDHEN and CDR2 SYDVKM come from the germline V gene. CDR3 amino acids: CASSSPGGSVGIGTQYF. The CDR3 DNA is TGTGCCAGCAGTTCCCCGGGGGGGTCGGTGGGGATCGGTACGCAGTATTTT.

In this sample, this clone turned up once. The CDR3 region is CASSPDRGSNEQYF. For the CDR3, the DNA is TGTGCCAGTAGTCCTGACAGGGGGTCGAACGAGCAGTACTTC. The rearrangement joins TRBV19 to TRBJ2-7, with 9 bases that match TRBD1. The germline CDR1 and CDR2 sequences are LNHDA and SQIVND (reference sequence). V lost 5 bases, J lost 5 bases, and 7 bases stayed unmatched. The CDR3 consists of 14 residues.

The gene calls are TRBV5-5 and TRBJ2-2; D gene ambiguous. Trimming pared 3 bases from V and 0 bases from J, leaving 15 bases between. The CDR3 is made up of 17 amino acids. CDR1 and CDR2 from the germline V gene are SGHKS and YYEKEE (reference sequence). In nucleotides, the CDR3 is TGTGCCAGCAGCTCATTTGGGCAGGCCGCGAACACCGGGGAGCTGTTTTTT. As protein: CASSSFGQAANTGELFF.

CDR3 sequence: CASPSGGGTSNEGEQFF. CDR3 nucleotide sequence: TGTGCCAGTCCGTCCGGGGGGGGGACTAGCAATGAAGGTGAGCAGTTCTTC. The chain uses TRBV27 and TRBJ2-1; 9 bases line up with TRBD2. CDR1 is MNHEY, CDR2 SMNVEV, per germline (reference sequence). V was clipped by 9 bases and J by 9 bases; unmatched bases: 21. The CDR3 extends over 17 amino acids.

The chain joins TRBV25-1 to TRBJ1-1; tentatively, D is TRBD1 (5 bases). The CDR3 is made up of 11 amino acids. Germline V gene lookup returns CDR1 MGHDK and CDR2 SYGVNS. V gave up 8 bases and J gave up 1 base, with 5 bases separating them. In DNA, the CDR3 is TGTGCCAGCCAGGGGAACACTGAAGCTTTCTTT. Translation gives CASQGNTEAFF.

The chain couples TRBV6-1 to TRBJ2-7; a possible D gene is TRBD2 (6 bases). V was clipped by 2 bases and J by 4 bases, with 15 bases between them. The CDR3 covers 15 residues. The V gene's germline CDR1 is MNHNS and CDR2 SASEGT. The CDR3 bases are TGTGCCAGCAGTGAAATTTGGAGGGTGCCTTACGAGCAGTACTTC. Translation gives CASSEIWRVPYEQYF.

J is TRBJ2-6 and V is TRBV2; D may be TRBD2 (5 bases). This CDR3 is 15 amino acids long. The V gene lost 3 bases and the J gene lost 2 bases, with 8 bases spanning the gap. Germline V gene lookup returns CDR1 SNHLY and CDR2 FYNNEI. The CDR3: CASSDGVAGANVLTF. The CDR3 DNA sequence: TGTGCCAGCAGTGACGGGGTGGCTGGGGCCAACGTCCTGACTTTC.

The rearrangement joins TRBV5-4 to TRBJ2-2; 7 bases are a match to TRBD2. J gave up 6 bases and V 0 bases, and 2 bases lay outside the gene matches. The CDR3 has 14 residues. Germline V CDR1 and CDR2: SGHNT, YYREEE (reference sequence). The CDR3 region is CASSLERESGELFF. CDR3 DNA: TGTGCCAGCAGCTTGGAGCGGGAATCCGGGGAGCTGTTTTTT.

The rearrangement links TRBV6-2 or TRBV6-3 to TRBJ2-7, with a possible D match to TRBD2 (5 bases). In germline, CDR1 is MNHEY, CDR2 SVGEGT. The CDR3 covers 14 residues. V dropped 6 bases and J dropped 4 bases, with 16 bases sitting between them. The CDR3, as DNA: TGTGCCAGCAGCCTGGACTCATATCAATACGAGCAGTACTTC. Translated, it gives CASSLDSYQYEQYF.

In its sample, this clone was seen once. The J gene is TRBJ1-5, the V gene TRBV6-6, with 8 bases that match TRBD1. The CDR3 extends over 16 amino acids. The junction had 6 bases not matched to a gene; V was cut back by 3 bases and J by 2 bases. CDR1 and CDR2 (germline): MNHNY, SVGAGI (reference sequence). This CDR3 reads CASSYFLGQGNQPQHF. As DNA, the CDR3 is TGTGCCAGCAGTTATTTTTTGGGACAGGGCAATCAGCCCCAGCATTTT.